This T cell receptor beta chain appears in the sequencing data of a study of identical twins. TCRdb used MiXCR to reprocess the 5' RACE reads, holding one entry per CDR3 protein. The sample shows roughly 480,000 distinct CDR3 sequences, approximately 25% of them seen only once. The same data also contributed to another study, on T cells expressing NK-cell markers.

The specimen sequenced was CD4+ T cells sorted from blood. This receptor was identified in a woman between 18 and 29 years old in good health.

The CDR3 region is CSAGTHMNTEAFF. The CDR3 coding sequence is TGCAGTGCGGGCACACACATGAACACTGAAGCTTTCTTT. The V call is TRBV20-1, the J call TRBJ1-1; D is unclear. The CDR3 runs 13 residues. V was cut by 6 bases and J by 0 bases, with 11 bases left in between. Looked up from germline, CDR1 is DFQATT and CDR2 is SNEGSKA (reference sequence).